The rows below give T cell receptor beta chains drawn from one sample of a study of blood T cells in healthy people across ages. Each CDR3 protein gets one entry after TCRdb re-called the 5' RACE reads with MiXCR. Of about 290,000 distinct CDR3 sequences listed, roughly 26% were seen once; the top ten hold over 25%. Sample: blood. Receptors were obtained from a woman in her seventies in good health. Each CDR3 is given with its conserved first and last residue. The D gene is left open where the match is weak. Rows may omit the clone size; those that give it use once, few, many or a size class.

few	TRBJ2-1	TRBV5-1	TRBD2	CASSLVASGRNEQFF	TGCGCCAGCAGCTTGGTAGCTAGCGGGAGGAATGAGCAGTTCTTC
-	TRBJ2-1	TRBV6-4	TRBD2	CASSTTSSYNEQFF	TGTGCCAGCAGCACGACTAGCAGCTACAATGAGCAGTTCTTC
many	TRBJ2-5	TRBV29-1	TRBD1	CGASGGAETQYF	TGCGGCGCTTCAGGGGGCGCAGAGACCCAGTACTTC
many	TRBJ1-3	TRBV29-1	-	CRRGVGGPGNTIYF	TGCAGAAGGGGGGTTGGGGGCCCTGGAAACACCATATATTTT
few	TRBJ2-7	TRBV4-1	TRBD2	CASSQESWGATSGRTEQYF	TGCGCCAGCAGCCAAGAATCCTGGGGGGCGACTAGCGGGAGAACCGAGCAGTACTTC
-	TRBJ2-5	TRBV4-3	TRBD2	CASSQGLAGIETQYF	TGCGCCAGCAGCCAAGGACTAGCGGGAATAGAGACCCAGTACTTC
-	TRBJ2-5	TRBV29-1	-	CSVDREGETQYF	TGCAGCGTTGACAGAGAGGGGGAGACCCAGTACTTC
-	TRBJ2-7	TRBV10-3	TRBD2	CAIRPGTSGSYEQYF	TGTGCCATCAGACCCGGGACTAGCGGCTCCTACGAGCAGTACTTC
-	TRBJ2-1	TRBV5-1	TRBD2	CASSLGTSEYNEQFF	TGCGCCAGCAGCCTGGGGACTAGCGAGTACAATGAGCAGTTCTTC
few	TRBJ2-1	TRBV20-1	-	CSATTANSYNEQFF	TGCAGTGCCACGACAGCCAACTCCTACAATGAGCAGTTCTTC
-	TRBJ2-7	TRBV3-1	-	CASSPGEVGTYEQYF	TGTGCCAGCAGCCCGGGGGAGGTAGGGACTTACGAGCAGTACTTC
few	TRBJ2-5	TRBV28	TRBD1	CASSSRDRETQYF	TGTGCCAGCAGCTCCCGGGACAGAGAGACCCAGTACTTC
-	TRBJ2-5	TRBV5-1	TRBD2	CASRPEGPGGPKKTQYF	TGCGCCAGTCGGCCCGAAGGTCCGGGAGGGCCAAAAAAGACCCAGTACTTC
-	TRBJ2-3	TRBV28	TRBD2	CASSLYVAGEHTQYF	TGTGCCAGCAGTTTATATGTGGCGGGAGAACATACGCAGTATTTT
few	TRBJ2-5	TRBV28	TRBD2	CASSDWGVLGREGQETQYF	TGTGCCAGCAGTGATTGGGGGGTACTAGGGCGGGAGGGCCAAGAGACCCAGTACTTC
many	TRBJ2-3	TRBV20-1	TRBD2	CSASGRSTDTQYF	TGCAGTGCTAGCGGGAGGAGCACAGATACGCAGTATTTT
few	TRBJ2-1	TRBV9	-	CASSVDPAPYNEQFF	TGTGCCAGCAGCGTAGATCCAGCTCCCTACAATGAGCAGTTCTTC
-	TRBJ2-7	TRBV7-2	TRBD2	CASSLGLAGLYEQYF	TGTGCCAGCAGCTTAGGGCTAGCGGGACTGTACGAGCAGTACTTC
-	TRBJ2-1	TRBV5-1	TRBD2	CASSPTSTPYNEQFF	TGCGCCAGCAGCCCGACTAGCACGCCCTACAATGAGCAGTTCTTC
-	TRBJ1-1	TRBV6-1	-	CASSEVNRVNTEAFF	TGTGCCAGCAGTGAAGTTAACAGGGTGAACACTGAAGCTTTCTTT
-	TRBJ2-3	TRBV28	TRBD1	CASSSSTHWDRSITDTQYF	TGTGCCAGCAGTTCCAGCACCCATTGGGACAGGAGTATCACAGATACGCAGTATTTT
few	TRBJ1-4	TRBV7-2	TRBD1	CASSLRGYRGEKLFF	TGTGCCAGCAGCTTAAGGGGTTACAGGGGCGAAAAACTGTTTTTT
few	TRBJ2-7	TRBV7-2	TRBD2	CASSLGEGRRSYEQYF	TGTGCCAGCAGCTTAGGGGAGGGCCGGCGCTCCTACGAGCAGTACTTC
-	TRBJ2-3	TRBV28	-	CASSFRASHDTQYF	TGTGCCAGCAGTTTTAGGGCTAGCCATGATACGCAGTATTTT
few	TRBJ1-2	TRBV28	-	CASSFRARTVNTF	TGTGCCAGCAGTTTTAGGGCCCGGACGGTTAACACCTTC
-	TRBJ2-7	TRBV25-1	-	CASALSYEQYF	TGTGCCAGTGCCCTCTCCTACGAGCAGTACTTC
once	TRBJ2-2	TRBV29-1	TRBD1	CSGLNRGNTGELFF	TGCAGCGGGCTAAACAGGGGAAACACCGGGGAGCTGTTTTTT
-	TRBJ2-7	TRBV4-2	-	CASSQDGPGGLYEQYF	TGTGCCAGCAGCCAAGATGGGCCAGGTGGTCTTTACGAGCAGTACTTC
-	TRBJ1-5	TRBV15	-	CATSRELSNQPQHF	TGTGCCACCAGCAGAGAATTGAGCAATCAGCCCCAGCATTTT
-	TRBJ2-7	TRBV7-9	-	CASSIGHEQYF	TGTGCCAGCAGCATCGGCCACGAGCAGTACTTC
-	TRBJ1-5	TRBV6-1	-	CASSVNWGQPQHF	TGTGCCAGCAGTGTTAATTGGGGTCAGCCCCAGCATTTT
-	TRBJ2-1	TRBV3-1	TRBD2	CASSQDRLAGGFNEQFF	TGTGCCAGCAGCCAAGATCGGCTAGCGGGAGGGTTCAATGAGCAGTTCTTC
few	TRBJ2-7	TRBV6-2/TRBV6-3	TRBD2	CASSTQAGAYEQYF	TGTGCCAGCAGTACTCAAGCGGGGGCCTACGAGCAGTACTTC
few	TRBJ2-5	TRBV6-2/TRBV6-3	TRBD2	CASSVAHSGRRETQYF	TGTGCCAGCAGTGTAGCACATAGCGGGAGGAGAGAGACCCAGTACTTC
-	TRBJ2-1	TRBV5-5	-	CASSPGLSSAYNEQFF	TGTGCCAGCAGCCCAGGCCTTAGCTCTGCCTACAATGAGCAGTTCTTC
-	TRBJ1-2	TRBV7-9	-	CASSLGVGEIPYGYTF	TGTGCCAGCAGCTTAGGGGTAGGCGAAATCCCCTATGGCTACACCTTC
-	TRBJ2-3	TRBV7-8	TRBD2	CASSQEAGGNFDTQYF	TGTGCCAGCAGCCAGGAAGCGGGGGGGAATTTCGATACGCAGTATTTT
-	TRBJ2-7	TRBV6-2/TRBV6-3	TRBD2	CASSYSPSGSYEQYF	TGTGCCAGCAGTTACTCCCCTAGCGGGAGCTACGAGCAGTACTTC
few	TRBJ2-5	TRBV6-1	-	CASREVKGVETQYF	TGTGCCAGTCGCGAGGTAAAGGGTGTGGAGACCCAGTACTTC
many	TRBJ2-5	TRBV4-1	TRBD2	CASSRTSGSGVEETQYF	TGCGCCAGCAGCAGGACTAGCGGGTCCGGAGTCGAGGAGACCCAGTACTTC
-	TRBJ2-3	TRBV7-9	-	CASSPGGGRTDTQYF	TGTGCCAGCAGCCCAGGAGGGGGGCGCACAGATACGCAGTATTTT
-	TRBJ2-4	TRBV20-1	TRBD2	CSARDSLAGDIQYF	TGCAGTGCTAGAGATTCCCTAGCGGGGGACATTCAGTACTTC
few	TRBJ2-3	TRBV7-8	-	CASSPHEGVEDTQYF	TGTGCCAGCAGCCCGCACGAGGGAGTGGAAGATACGCAGTATTTT
-	TRBJ2-3	TRBV7-8	-	CASNPSTDTQYF	TGTGCCAGCAACCCCAGCACAGATACGCAGTATTTT
-	TRBJ1-5	TRBV28	-	CASRKLTQPQHF	TGTGCCAGCCGTAAACTGACCCAGCCCCAGCATTTT